These 19 T cell receptor beta chains were sequenced from one sample in a study of T cell responses to AZD1222 COVID-19 vaccine. TCRdb's table, derived via immunoSEQ multiplex PCR, lists solely in-frame clones and lacks some. The sample lists 130,000 to 150,000 clones, more than 85% occurring once. The material sequenced was peripheral blood, taken on day 0 of AZD1222 vaccination. All receptors come from an adult in good health.

V and J are TRBV2 and TRBJ2-1, with TRBD2 matching over 8 bases. CDR1 and CDR2 (germline): SNHLY, FYNNEI. The CDR3 is 14 residues long. Trimming cost V 3 bases and J 4 bases; bases outside gene matches: 2. DNA of the CDR3: TGTGCCAGCAGTGAGACTAGCGCATACAATGAGCAGTTCTTC. It is translated as CASSETSAYNEQFF.

The V and J genes are TRBV5-1 and TRBJ1-2, with D tentatively TRBD1 (5 bases). V lost 0 bases and J 4 bases, leaving 13 bases between the germline ends. The CDR3 contains 15 residues. Germline-derived CDR1 and CDR2 are SGHRS and YFSETQ. The CDR3 bases are TGCGCCAGCAGCTTGGGGCCAGGGAGCGGCTATGGCTACACCTTC. Its translation is CASSLGPGSGYGYTF.

On this clone: Other DNA sequences of this sample code for an identical CDR3. V and J are TRBV5-1 and TRBJ2-1; no definite D call. The CDR3 sequence is 13 residues long. Germline V gives CDR1 SGHRS, CDR2 YFSETQ. The V and J ends lost 5 bases and 0 bases respectively, with 6 bases between them. DNA for the CDR3: TGCGCCAGCAGTCCTGACTCCTACAATGAGCAGTTCTTC. Translated: CASSPDSYNEQFF.

The CDR3 spells CASSYGAGGTYGELFF. DNA of the CDR3: TGTGCCAGCAGTTACGGAGCGGGGGGTACCTACGGGGAGCTGTTTTTT. This chain links TRBV6-5 with TRBJ2-2, with 9 bases aligning to TRBD2. Per germline, CDR1 MNHEY and CDR2 SVGAGI. This CDR3 is 16 amino acids long. J lost 7 bases, V lost 2 bases, and 8 bases had no gene match.

The genes are TRBV5-1 and TRBJ2-7; D is ambiguous. The V and J ends lost 0 bases and 2 bases respectively, with 9 bases between them. The CDR3 extends over 14 amino acids. Germline-derived CDR1 and CDR2 are SGHRS and YFSETQ. The CDR3 DNA follows: TGCGCCAGCAGCTTGGAATCCCTGACCTACGAGCAGTACTTC. This encodes CASSLESLTYEQYF.

The chain is built from TRBV27 and TRBJ2-1; 9 bases line up with TRBD2. Trimming at V came to 8 bases and at J to 0 bases, leaving 17 bases not matched to a gene. The CDR3 runs 19 residues. Germline V CDR1 and CDR2: MNHEY, SMNVEV (reference sequence). CDR3 sequence: CASWRSSGEWLSSYNEQFF. CDR3 sequence (DNA): TGTGCCAGCTGGAGATCTAGCGGGGAGTGGTTAAGCTCCTACAATGAGCAGTTCTTC.

This clone was observed a few times. This chain joins TRBV2 and TRBJ2-2; 12 positions agree with TRBD1. Germline CDR1 and CDR2: SNHLY and FYNNEI. This CDR3 has 16 amino acids. V lost 7 bases, J lost 6 bases, and 9 bases stayed unmatched. The chain's CDR3 is CASNLMGQGAAGELFF. The DNA of the CDR3 is TGTGCCAGCAACCTTATGGGACAGGGGGCAGCCGGGGAGCTGTTTTTT.

The J gene is TRBJ1-4, the V gene TRBV11-2; D gene unclear. This CDR3 is 14 amino acids long. V lost 5 bases to trimming and J lost 3 bases, with 10 bases between them. The germline CDR1 and CDR2 sequences are SGHAT and FQNNGV. The CDR3 DNA follows: TGTGCCAGCAGCCCCGCACGGCCTAATGAAAAACTGTTTTTT. Its protein product is CASSPARPNEKLFF.

The chain combines TRBV3-1 (or the pseudogene TRBV3-2) with TRBJ2-1; D is unclear. The CDR3 runs to 13 residues. Germline V CDR1 and CDR2: LGHDT, YNNKEL (reference sequence). Trimming took 0 bases from V and 8 from J, leaving 8 bases between them. CDR3 nucleotides: TGTGCCAGCAGCCAAGACATCCATCATGAGCAGTTCTTC. Translation gives CASSQDIHHEQFF.

This sequence joins TRBV11-2 and TRBJ2-1; D may be TRBD1 or TRBD2 (5 bases each). This CDR3 has 14 residues. In germline, CDR1 is SGHAT, CDR2 FQNNGV. Trimming took off 5 bases at V and 9 bases at J, with 17 bases between the two ends. CDR3 sequence (DNA): TGTGCCAGCAGCCCATTTGGGGACCATCGTGAGCAGTTCTTC. This gives the protein CASSPFGDHREQFF.

The rearrangement uses TRBV6-6 and TRBJ2-5; D assignment may be TRBD1 or TRBD2 (5 bases each). The CDR3 runs to 13 residues. The germline V gene has CDR1 MNHNY and CDR2 SVGAGI (reference sequence). The V end lost 7 bases, the J end lost 5 bases, and 14 bases lay between the germline ends. The CDR3 region is CASTTDWGETQYF. CDR3 in DNA: TGTGCCAGCACCACGGATTGGGGGGAGACCCAGTACTTC.

The rearrangement joins TRBV7-9 to TRBJ1-1; D gene ambiguous. This CDR3 comprises 13 residues. The germline V and J ends were trimmed by 0 bases and 2 bases, with 4 bases remaining between them. Germline CDR1 SEHNR, CDR2 FQNEAQ (reference sequence). CDR3 DNA: TGTGCCAGCAGCTTAGCGGACAACACTGAAGCTTTCTTT. Its protein is CASSLADNTEAFF. Variable domain in full (rest from reference TRBV7-9 and TRBJ1-1): DTGVSQNPRHKITKRGQNVTFRCDPISEHNRLYWYRQTLGQGPEFLTYFQNEAQLEKSRLLSDRFSAERPKGSFSTLEIQRTEQGDSAMYLCASSLADNTEAFFGQGTRLTVV.

The chain recombines TRBV4-2 with TRBJ1-1, with a tentative D call TRBD1 (5 bases). The V end lost 2 bases, the J end lost 0 bases, and 7 bases lay between the germline ends. The V gene's germline CDR1 is LGHNA and CDR2 YNFKEQ. The CDR3 is made up of 14 amino acids. CDR3 amino acids: CASSQRGMNTEAFF. CDR3 nucleotide sequence: TGTGCCAGCAGCCAACGGGGGATGAACACTGAAGCTTTCTTT.

The chain has TRBV18 and TRBJ1-3, with D maybe TRBD1 (5 bases). Between the trimmed V and J ends, which lost 3 bases and 2 bases, there was a span of 11 bases. The CDR3 is 15 residues long. In germline, CDR1 is KGHSH, CDR2 LQKENI. The CDR3 region is CASSPQGVTGNTIYF. The CDR3 DNA sequence: TGTGCCAGCTCACCCCAGGGAGTCACTGGAAACACCATATATTTT.

The rearrangement joins TRBV7-9 to TRBJ2-5; perhaps D is TRBD1 or TRBD2 (5 bases each). The CDR3 runs to 14 residues. The V end lost 6 bases, the J end lost 5 bases, and 16 bases lay between the germline ends. The germline V gene has CDR1 SEHNR and CDR2 FQNEAQ (reference sequence). CDR3 sequence: CASRSTEGRETQYF. The CDR3 nucleotides are TGTGCCAGCAGATCTACTGAGGGGCGGGAGACCCAGTACTTC.

This clone was observed a few times. The J gene is TRBJ2-1, the V gene TRBV19, with 11 bases that match TRBD2. J was trimmed by 0 bases and V by 0 bases; bases with no gene match: 10. The CDR3 spans 20 residues. CDR1 is LNHDA, CDR2 SQIVND, per germline (reference sequence). CDR3 protein: CASSIDGSGGALSSYNEQFF. The CDR3 DNA reads TGTGCCAGTAGTATAGACGGTAGCGGGGGGGCATTAAGCTCCTACAATGAGCAGTTCTTC.

Regarding this clone: The identical CDR3 is also encoded by other nucleotide sequences in the sample. The chain recombines TRBV7-9 with TRBJ2-7; 8 bases fit TRBD1. The CDR3 is made up of 14 amino acids. CDR1 is SEHNR and CDR2 is FQNEAQ in the germline V gene (reference sequence). V dropped 3 bases and J dropped 4; count of bases not matched to a gene: 5. CDR3 sequence: CASSLGQGAYEQYF. The CDR3 region has the DNA TGTGCCAGCAGCTTGGGGCAGGGGGCATACGAGCAGTACTTC.

The chain combines TRBV6-5 with TRBJ1-5; D unresolved. V was shortened by 6 bases and J by 0 bases, with 6 bases between the two germline ends. The CDR3 is 13 amino acids. Germline CDR1 and CDR2: MNHEY and SVGAGI. The CDR3 protein is CASSKGSNQPQHF. The CDR3 nucleotides read TGTGCCAGCAGCAAGGGTAGCAATCAGCCCCAGCATTTT.

The chain uses TRBV12-3 or TRBV12-4 and TRBJ2-1, with a tentative D call TRBD2 (5 bases). Deletions cut 7 bases from V and 9 bases from J, with 13 bases between. This CDR3 has 12 amino acids. CDR3 sequence: CASTHTRGEQFF. CDR3 DNA: TGTGCCAGCACCCATACTCGGGGTGAGCAGTTCTTC.